This T cell receptor beta chain is drawn from a study of early T cells in non-severe SARS-CoV-2 infection. Across the whole study: Unsorted whole-blood RNA was sequenced in bulk, leaving chains unpaired. Findings of the study overall: VDJdb-based annotation leaned toward anti-spike CD8 responses and missed private and CD4 specificities.

As concerns this clonotype: No antigen is known for it.

With 5 bases clipped from V and 4 bases from J, the junction kept 13 bases outside the gene matches. The germline V gene encodes CDR1 SGHTA and CDR2 FQGNSA. This CDR3 has 16 amino acids. Molecules of cDNA were individually given unique molecular identifiers that were attached to them. One entry per CDR3 protein results from TCRdb running MiXCR on the 5' RACE reads. Seen here are 40,000 to 60,000 distinct CDR3 sequences, 6% to 8% observed once, and the top ten hold approximately 6.3%. The receptor was isolated from an adult who was a healthcare worker with PCR-confirmed SARS-CoV-2 infection or an uninfected control (not recorded which). Sequenced material: whole blood, taken at baseline. The genes are TRBV7-2 and TRBJ1-2, with 7 bases aligning to TRBD1. CDR3 loop: CASSPRQGDLIYGYTF. CDR3 in DNA: TGTGCCAGCAGCCCGCGACAGGGTGACCTCATCTATGGCTACACCTTC.